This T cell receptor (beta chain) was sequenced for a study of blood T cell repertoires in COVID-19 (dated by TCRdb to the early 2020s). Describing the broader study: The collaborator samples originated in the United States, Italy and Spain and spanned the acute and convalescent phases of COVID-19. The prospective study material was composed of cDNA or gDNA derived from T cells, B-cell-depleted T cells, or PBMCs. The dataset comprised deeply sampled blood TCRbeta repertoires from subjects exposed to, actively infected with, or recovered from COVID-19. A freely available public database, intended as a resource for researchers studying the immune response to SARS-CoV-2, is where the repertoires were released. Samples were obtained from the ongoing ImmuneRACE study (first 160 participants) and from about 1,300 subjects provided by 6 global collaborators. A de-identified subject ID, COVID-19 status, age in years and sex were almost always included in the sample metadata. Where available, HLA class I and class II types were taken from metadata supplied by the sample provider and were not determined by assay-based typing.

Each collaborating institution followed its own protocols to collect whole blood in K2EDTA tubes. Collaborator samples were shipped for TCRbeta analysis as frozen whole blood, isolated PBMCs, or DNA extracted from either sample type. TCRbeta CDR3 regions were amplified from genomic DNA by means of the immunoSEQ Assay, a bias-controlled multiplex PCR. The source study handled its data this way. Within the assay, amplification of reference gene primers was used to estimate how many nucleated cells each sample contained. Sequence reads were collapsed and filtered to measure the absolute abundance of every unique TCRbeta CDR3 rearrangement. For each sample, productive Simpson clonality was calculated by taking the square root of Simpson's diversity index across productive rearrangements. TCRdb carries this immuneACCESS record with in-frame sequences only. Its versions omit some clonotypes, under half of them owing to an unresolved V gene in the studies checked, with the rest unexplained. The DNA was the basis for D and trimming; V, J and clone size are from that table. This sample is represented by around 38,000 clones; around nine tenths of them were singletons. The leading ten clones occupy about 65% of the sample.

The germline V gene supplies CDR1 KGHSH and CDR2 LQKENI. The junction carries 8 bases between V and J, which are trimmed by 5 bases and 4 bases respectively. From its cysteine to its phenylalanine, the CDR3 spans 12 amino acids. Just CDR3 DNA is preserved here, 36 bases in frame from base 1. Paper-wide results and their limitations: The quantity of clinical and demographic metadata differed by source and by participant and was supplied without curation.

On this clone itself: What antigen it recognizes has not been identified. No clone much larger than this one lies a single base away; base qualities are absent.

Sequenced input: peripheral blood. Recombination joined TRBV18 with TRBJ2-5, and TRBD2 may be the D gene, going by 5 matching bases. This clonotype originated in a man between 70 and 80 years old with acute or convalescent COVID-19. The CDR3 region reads CASSILGETQYF. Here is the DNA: TGTGCCAGCTCAATACTAGGAGAGACCCAGTACTTC.